The rows below give T cell receptor beta chains drawn from one sample of a study of blood T cell repertoires in COVID-19. The assay was immunoSEQ multiplex PCR, and TCRdb's table has in-frame clones only and misses some. The repertoire includes about 230,000 clones, around 83% of them detected once, and roughly 7% sits in the top ten. Sequencing was carried out using peripheral blood. The receptors shown here come from a woman between 50 and 59 years old with acute or convalescent COVID-19. The conserved cysteine and the conserved F or W are not part of the CDR3 here.

CDR3 protein	CDR3 length	J gene	V gene
ASSPNLLDRPGNTIY	15	TRBJ1-3	TRBV28
ASRTGADYEQY	11	TRBJ2-7	TRBV6-5
ASSGTDYGYT	10	TRBJ1-2	TRBV2
ASSQDAAGGPRPYEQY	16	TRBJ2-7	TRBV4-1
ASSLSLAGEYEQY	13	TRBJ2-7	TRBV7-2
ASSLTASGYT	10	TRBJ1-2	TRBV11-2
ASSVAGGRAADTQY	14	TRBJ2-3	TRBV9
ASSRDRVTGELF	12	TRBJ2-2	TRBV28
ASSLAGGGVGYT	12	TRBJ1-2	TRBV7-2
ASSLRRETYEQY	12	TRBJ2-7	TRBV28
ASSLRKSQGGTGELF	15	TRBJ2-2	TRBV7-2
ASSLVGGGTDTQY	13	TRBJ2-3	TRBV11-2
ASSFLGAGQPQH	12	TRBJ1-5	TRBV5-1
ASVDRGPTEAF	11	TRBJ1-1	TRBV28
ASSLQTPPMNTEAF	14	TRBJ1-1	TRBV19
ASRDRGPFEQF	11	.	TRBV28
ASSPSGAFNEQF	12	TRBJ2-1	TRBV3-1/TRBV3-2
ASSLGSGTGGFRGGYT	16	TRBJ1-2	TRBV13
AGSLSGQLYEQY	12	TRBJ2-7	TRBV27
ASSIPGRGSNEQF	13	TRBJ2-1	TRBV19
ASSQDGTRSGNTIY	14	TRBJ1-3	TRBV4-2
ASSELGSPYNEQF	13	TRBJ2-1	TRBV6-1
AWSPRTGTLYGYT	13	TRBJ1-2	TRBV30
ASTYLQTQY	9	TRBJ2-5	TRBV6-5
SGRNTEAF	8	TRBJ1-1	TRBV29-1
ATRGDRGIVGYT	12	TRBJ1-2	TRBV15
ASSLSGQGYNEQF	13	TRBJ2-1	TRBV5-5
AIRQGAPDEQY	11	TRBJ2-7	TRBV10-3
ASSHPRGGEETQY	13	TRBJ2-5	TRBV3-1/TRBV3-2
ASSPPGDRYGYT	12	TRBJ1-2	TRBV18
ASSLGGFGTQY	11	TRBJ2-5	TRBV12-3/TRBV12-4
ASSGGVNTIY	10	TRBJ1-3	TRBV2
ASSPPSASSYNEQF	14	TRBJ2-1	TRBV18
ASSEGLAGPPYYEQY	15	TRBJ2-7	TRBV6-1
ASSLSWAGAQETQY	14	TRBJ2-5	TRBV7-9
ASSLATGEKLF	11	TRBJ1-4	TRBV5-5
ASSVGRGEGETQY	13	TRBJ2-5	TRBV9
ASSRGRGPGNIQY	13	TRBJ2-4	TRBV3-1/TRBV3-2
ASSLRAGYQH	10	TRBJ1-5	TRBV28
ASSQSTGGEQY	11	TRBJ2-7	TRBV3-1/TRBV3-2
AWSGTGSNQPQH	12	TRBJ1-5	TRBV30
ASSHRTGDTDTQY	13	TRBJ2-3	TRBV3-1/TRBV3-2
ASSLAGLAGDRQF	13	TRBJ2-1	TRBV27
ASSLGWRGELF	11	TRBJ2-2	TRBV5-1
ASRAGDGSNQPQH	13	TRBJ1-5	TRBV10-2
ASRRTGVNTGELF	13	TRBJ2-2	TRBV7-3
ASSSLRQSRGTDTQY	15	TRBJ2-3	TRBV6-2/TRBV6-3
AWRIQLNTEAF	11	TRBJ1-1	TRBV30
ASSLAGIGEKLF	12	TRBJ1-4	TRBV5-1
ASSLVGLSTDTQY	13	TRBJ2-3	TRBV7-2
ASRWGGQETQY	11	TRBJ2-5	TRBV28
ASSAGVYEQY	10	TRBJ2-7	TRBV3-1/TRBV3-2
ASSSSGWETQY	11	TRBJ2-5	TRBV11-1
SAYPSTGVDTEAF	13	TRBJ1-1	TRBV29-1
SVSPGVLTEAF	11	TRBJ1-1	TRBV29-1
AIRDYRGRVNTEAF	14	TRBJ1-1	TRBV10-3
ASSYGGNSYNEQF	13	TRBJ2-1	TRBV6-5
ASSRPGQGQYGFGYT	15	TRBJ1-2	TRBV5-4
ASSQSPSWTDTQY	13	TRBJ2-3	TRBV23-1